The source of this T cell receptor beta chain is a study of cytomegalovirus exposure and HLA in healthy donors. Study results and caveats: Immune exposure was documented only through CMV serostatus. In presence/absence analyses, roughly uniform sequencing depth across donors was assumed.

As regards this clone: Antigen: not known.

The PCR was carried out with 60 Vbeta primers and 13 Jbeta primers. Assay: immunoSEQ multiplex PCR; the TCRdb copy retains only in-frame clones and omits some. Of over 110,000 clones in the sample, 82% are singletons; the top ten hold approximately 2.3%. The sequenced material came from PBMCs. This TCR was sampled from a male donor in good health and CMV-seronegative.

CDR3 in amino acids: CASSFAGGTDTQYF. CDR3 bases: TGTGCCAGCAGCTTCGCGGGAGGGACAGATACGCAGTATTTT. The chain carries TRBV7-3 and TRBJ2-3, with TRBD2 matching over 9 bases. V lost 3 bases, J lost 3 bases, and 1 base stayed unmatched. CDR3 size: 14 residues. Per the germline V gene, CDR1 is SGHTA and CDR2 is FQGTGA. Using reference TRBV7-3 and TRBJ2-3 for the parts outside the CDR3, the full variable domain is GAGVSQTPSNKVTEKGKYVELRCDPISGHTALYWYRQSLGQGPEFLIYFQGTGAADDSGLPNDRFFAVRPEGSVSTLKIQRTERGDSAVYLCASSFAGGTDTQYFGPGTRLTVL.